This T cell receptor (beta chain) was found in a study of cytomegalovirus exposure and HLA in healthy donors. Germline lookup yields CDR1 MDHEN and CDR2 SYDVKM. Losses at the gene ends were 6 bases for V and 0 bases for J; bases not matched to a gene: 11. The CDR3 totals 16 residues. The PCR used 60 Vbeta and 13 Jbeta primers. Clones were read by immunoSEQ multiplex PCR, and TCRdb kept only the in-frame ones, dropping some. The profile shows around 200,000 clones, approximately 85% of them singletons. The chain joins TRBV28 to TRBJ2-7; the match to TRBD1 covers 7 bases. The receptor was isolated from a woman in her fifties or sixties in good health and CMV-seronegative. Input material: PBMCs. This chain's CDR3 is CASRDPRGLSSYEQYF. The CDR3 nucleotides read TGTGCCAGCAGGGACCCCAGGGGGTTGAGCTCCTACGAGCAGTACTTC.